A selection of T cell receptor beta chains follows, all from one sample in a study of tumor-infiltrating lymphocytes in localized non-small cell lung cancer. Assay used: immunoSEQ multiplex PCR; TCRdb lists only in-frame clones, some missing. The sample gives about 12,000 clones, 65% to 85% of which show up once; 7% to 9% is in the top ten. Sequencing was done on a sample of lung tumor tissue. These receptors all come from a human donor with non-small cell lung cancer. CDR3s include the opening cysteine and the closing phenylalanine or tryptophan. The order of the fields is V gene, D gene, clone size, J gene, CDR3 DNA, CDR3 protein. The D gene is left open where the match is weak. The size entry is marked missing in some rows and otherwise reads once, few, many or a size class.

V: TRBV6-1; D: .; size: .; J: TRBJ2-7; DNA: TGTGCCAGCAGTGGACAGAGCTGGCAGCAGTACTTC; CDR3: CASSGQSWQQYF
V: TRBV7-9; D: .; size: .; J: TRBJ1-5; DNA: TGTGCCAGCAGCCTTGGACAGCAGAATCAGCCCCAGCATTTT; CDR3: CASSLGQQNQPQHF
V: TRBV30; D: TRBD1; size: .; J: TRBJ1-2; DNA: TGTGCCTGGAGTTCTCTGGGCAGGGGGGCGATGGGCTACACCTTC; CDR3: CAWSSLGRGAMGYTF
V: TRBV2; D: .; size: .; J: TRBJ1-2; DNA: TGTGCCAGCAGGTACCAGGGGAATGGCTACACCTTC; CDR3: CASRYQGNGYTF
V: TRBV2; D: TRBD1; size: .; J: TRBJ1-4; DNA: TGTGCCAGCAGTGAAGCGCAGGGGGGAAAACTGTTTTTT; CDR3: CASSEAQGGKLFF
V: TRBV29-1; D: .; size: .; J: TRBJ2-1; DNA: TGCAGCGTACCGGGGCCCCTCAGCAATGAGCAGTTCTTC; CDR3: CSVPGPLSNEQFF
V: TRBV30; D: TRBD1; size: few; J: TRBJ1-1; DNA: TGTGCCTGGAGATCTTCATACAGGGGGGAGGGGACTGAAGCTTTCTTT; CDR3: CAWRSSYRGEGTEAFF
V: TRBV6-5; D: .; size: .; J: TRBJ2-5; DNA: TGTGCCAGCAGCCGCAATATCGGGGAGACCCAGTACTTC; CDR3: CASSRNIGETQYF
V: TRBV5-1; D: TRBD1; size: .; J: TRBJ2-5; DNA: TGCGCCAGCAGCTTAGGGACAGGGGAAGAGACCCAGTACTTC; CDR3: CASSLGTGEETQYF
V: TRBV21-1; D: .; size: .; J: TRBJ1-1; DNA: TGTGCCAGCAGCAGCGACATAGCCGCCGCTTTCTTT; CDR3: CASSSDIAAAFF
V: TRBV2; D: TRBD2; size: .; J: TRBJ2-1; DNA: TGTGCCAGCACTTGGGGACTAGCGGGATCCAATGAGCAGTTCTTC; CDR3: CASTWGLAGSNEQFF
V: TRBV5-1; D: TRBD2; size: .; J: TRBJ2-1; DNA: TGCGCCAGCAGCTTAAGCGGGAGGGCATACAATGAGCAGTTCTTC; CDR3: CASSLSGRAYNEQFF
V: TRBV28; D: .; size: .; J: TRBJ2-5; DNA: TGTGCAATAGGGGTAAATCAAGAGACCCAGTACTTC; CDR3: CAIGVNQETQYF
V: TRBV27; D: .; size: .; J: TRBJ2-7; DNA: TGTGCCAGCAGTTTATCCCCAGGGATCACCCACGAGCAGTACTTC; CDR3: CASSLSPGITHEQYF
V: TRBV4-3; D: TRBD1; size: .; J: TRBJ1-6; DNA: TGCGCCAGCAGCCAAGGGACAGGGGGCTTTAACAATTCACCCCTCCACTTT; CDR3: CASSQGTGGFNNSPLHF
V: TRBV9; D: TRBD1; size: .; J: TRBJ2-2; DNA: TGTGCCAGCAGCGTATCCCGGACAGGGATGAACACCGGGGAGCTGTTTTTT; CDR3: CASSVSRTGMNTGELFF
V: TRBV9; D: .; size: .; J: TRBJ1-4; DNA: TGTGCCAGCAGCCCCTCAATAAAGTCCGGGGAGGGAAAACTGTTTTTT; CDR3: CASSPSIKSGEGKLFF
V: TRBV27; D: .; size: once; J: TRBJ2-7; DNA: TGTGCCAGCAGTTTCCGGACAGCCTACGAGCAGTACTTC; CDR3: CASSFRTAYEQYF
V: TRBV6-5; D: TRBD2; size: .; J: TRBJ2-7; DNA: TGTGCCAGCACCTCTAGCGGGGCAGGGGAGCAGTACTTC; CDR3: CASTSSGAGEQYF
V: TRBV9; D: TRBD2; size: .; J: TRBJ2-7; DNA: TGTGCCAGCAGCGTAGGCTTTAGCGGGGCCGCCTACGAGCAGTACTTC; CDR3: CASSVGFSGAAYEQYF
V: TRBV11-1; D: .; size: .; J: TRBJ2-7; DNA: TGTGCCACCCAAGGGGACGAGTACGAGCAGTACTTC; CDR3: CATQGDEYEQYF
V: TRBV5-8; D: .; size: .; J: TRBJ1-5; DNA: TGTGCCACCTCTAAGCGGGGCGTGGGCAATCAGCCCCAGCATTTT; CDR3: CATSKRGVGNQPQHF
V: TRBV19; D: .; size: .; J: TRBJ2-5; DNA: TGTGCCAGTGCCAAGGACGGAAGGGGGACCCAGTACTTC; CDR3: CASAKDGRGTQYF
V: TRBV6-5; D: .; size: .; J: TRBJ1-5; DNA: TGTGCCAGCAGCTCAACATGGGATCAGCCCCAGCATTTT; CDR3: CASSSTWDQPQHF
V: TRBV6-1; D: .; size: once; J: TRBJ1-5; DNA: TGTGCCAGCAGCGTGACGGATGTCAGGCAGCCCCAGCATTTT; CDR3: CASSVTDVRQPQHF
V: TRBV6-1; D: TRBD2; size: once; J: TRBJ2-7; DNA: TGTGCCAGCAGCCCCACTAGCGGGCCCTCCTACGAGCAGTACTTC; CDR3: CASSPTSGPSYEQYF
V: TRBV30; D: .; size: .; J: TRBJ2-2; DNA: TGTGCCTATCGTTGGACAGACACCGGGGAGCTGTTTTTT; CDR3: CAYRWTDTGELFF
V: TRBV11-2; D: TRBD2; size: .; J: TRBJ2-5; DNA: TGTGCCAGCAGCTTAGTCGGGGGGGCCATGGAGACCCAGTACTTC; CDR3: CASSLVGGAMETQYF
V: TRBV14; D: TRBD1; size: .; J: TRBJ2-2; DNA: TGTGCCAGCAGCCAAGTTGCCCCCGGGACAGTAGCGAATGGGGAGCTGTTTTTT; CDR3: CASSQVAPGTVANGELFF
V: TRBV19; D: .; size: once; J: TRBJ2-4; DNA: TGTGCCAGTAGTATATTGGGGGCGCAAACCATTCAGTACTTC; CDR3: CASSILGAQTIQYF
V: TRBV9; D: .; size: .; J: TRBJ2-5; DNA: TGTGCCAGCAGCGTAGGCGTGGGGGGTTGGATCCAAGAGACCCAGTACTTC; CDR3: CASSVGVGGWIQETQYF
V: TRBV7-9; D: .; size: .; J: TRBJ1-4; DNA: TGTGCCAGCAGCCGGGATGCTGGGGAACTGTTTTTT; CDR3: CASSRDAGELFF
V: TRBV28; D: TRBD1; size: few; J: TRBJ1-4; DNA: TGTGCCAGCAGGGGCTTAGGGACAGTGCATGGCGAAAAACTGTTTTTT; CDR3: CASRGLGTVHGEKLFF
V: TRBV7-2; D: TRBD2; size: .; J: TRBJ2-7; DNA: TGTGCCAGCAGCTCCCGCCGGGAGGCGTACTTC; CDR3: CASSSRREAYF
V: TRBV11-2; D: TRBD1; size: .; J: TRBJ1-4; DNA: TGTGCCAGCAGCCGTTCGGGACAGGCTAATGAAAAACTGTTTTTT; CDR3: CASSRSGQANEKLFF
V: TRBV28; D: .; size: .; J: TRBJ2-2; DNA: TGTGCCAGCAGTTTATGGGGCACTGGGGCTACCGGGGAGCTGTTTTTT; CDR3: CASSLWGTGATGELFF
V: TRBV6-5; D: .; size: .; J: TRBJ2-7; DNA: TGTGCCAGCAGCTACAAGGGGGGCGAGCAGTACTTC; CDR3: CASSYKGGEQYF
V: TRBV5-6; D: TRBD1; size: few; J: TRBJ2-7; DNA: TGTGCCAGCAGCCCTGGGACAGTCTGGCCCGAGCAGTACTTC; CDR3: CASSPGTVWPEQYF
V: TRBV11-3; D: .; size: .; J: TRBJ1-1; DNA: TGTGCCAGCAGCTTTGAGGACCCGGGGAATCCGATAGCTTTCTTT; CDR3: CASSFEDPGNPIAFF
V: TRBV4-3; D: .; size: .; J: TRBJ1-2; DNA: TGCGCCAGCAGCCACCCTGAAAGACCGAAACACTATGGCTACACCTTC; CDR3: CASSHPERPKHYGYTF
V: TRBV6-6; D: TRBD1; size: once; J: TRBJ2-5; DNA: TGTGCCAGCAGTTACTCCGGACAGGGGTCGAGAGAGACCCAGTACTTC; CDR3: CASSYSGQGSRETQYF
V: TRBV5-1; D: TRBD1; size: .; J: TRBJ2-7; DNA: TGCGCCAGCAGCTTGGGCTCCCCGGGACAGGGGGCCTACGAGCAGTACTTC; CDR3: CASSLGSPGQGAYEQYF
V: TRBV12-5; D: .; size: once; J: TRBJ1-2; DNA: TGTGCTAGTGGCCGGGACGGACATAACTATGGCTACACCTTC; CDR3: CASGRDGHNYGYTF
V: TRBV28; D: TRBD2; size: .; J: TRBJ2-1; DNA: TGTGCCAGCAGTTTATTCGGCGGGAGGAGCAATGAGCAGTTCTTC; CDR3: CASSLFGGRSNEQFF
V: TRBV7-2; D: .; size: few; J: TRBJ2-3; DNA: TGTGCCAGCAGCTTCGGGCCGAAGTTCCCTAGGTCAGATACGCAGTATTTT; CDR3: CASSFGPKFPRSDTQYF